The rows below give T cell receptor beta chains drawn from one sample of a study of control samples from healthy donors and cancer patients. Profiling relied on immunoSEQ multiplex PCR, and the TCRdb table lists in-frame clones only, not all of them. The sample includes some 160,000 clones, about 94% of them seen just once. Input material: blood. All receptors come from a woman aged 40 to 50 in good health. The CDR3 runs from the conserved cysteine through the conserved F or W. Fields, in order: D gene, V gene, J gene, clone size, CDR3 protein, CDR3 DNA. A D gene is named only where the DNA matches it firmly. The size entry is marked missing in some rows and otherwise reads once, few, many or a size class.

TRBD1	TRBV27	TRBJ1-6	-	CASSLWDRSNSPLHF	TGTGCCAGCAGTTTGTGGGACAGGAGTAATTCACCCCTCCACTTT
-	TRBV4-3	TRBJ2-7	-	CASSRTDSYEQYF	TGCGCCAGCAGCCGCACGGATTCCTACGAGCAGTACTTC
TRBD1	TRBV29-1	TRBJ1-5	-	CSVGTGGAAQPQHF	TGCAGCGTTGGGACAGGGGGCGCGGCTCAGCCCCAGCATTTT
-	TRBV5-1	TRBJ1-1	-	CASSRTTPNTEAFF	TGCGCCAGCAGCCGTACAACTCCGAACACTGAAGCTTTCTTT
-	TRBV6-5	TRBJ2-3	-	CASSYTVTDTQYF	TGTGCCAGCAGTTACACGGTAACAGATACGCAGTATTTT
-	TRBV4-3	TRBJ1-5	-	CASSQNRDQPQHF	TGCGCCAGCAGTCAAAACAGGGATCAGCCCCAGCATTTT
TRBD1	TRBV5-6	TRBJ1-4	-	CASSSGQDFNEKLFF	TGTGCCAGCAGCTCTGGACAGGACTTTAATGAAAAACTGTTTTTT
-	TRBV9	TRBJ2-3	-	CASSRSSTDTQYF	TGTGCCAGCAGCCGTAGTTCCACAGATACGCAGTATTTT
TRBD1	TRBV6-2/TRBV6-3	TRBJ1-2	once	CASSGTEGYGYTF	TGTGCCAGCAGTGGGACAGAAGGCTATGGCTACACCTTC
TRBD2	TRBV27	TRBJ2-1	once	CASSFSGTSGRLNEQFF	TGTGCCAGCAGTTTCTCTGGGACTAGCGGGAGATTAAATGAGCAGTTCTTC
-	TRBV21-1	TRBJ1-3	once	CASSLVDRDQSSGNTIYF	TGTGCCAGCAGCCTTGTTGACAGGGACCAAAGCTCTGGAAACACCATATATTTT
-	TRBV7-2	TRBJ2-1	-	CASSWQGFSDNEQFF	TGTGCCAGCAGCTGGCAGGGTTTCAGCGACAATGAGCAGTTCTTC
-	TRBV10-2	TRBJ2-2	-	CASRQGQNTGELFF	TGCGCCAGCAGGCAGGGTCAGAACACCGGGGAGCTGTTTTTT
-	TRBV10-3	TRBJ2-1	once	CAISFGNANEQFF	TGTGCCATCAGTTTCGGGAATGCTAATGAGCAGTTCTTC
-	TRBV6-5	TRBJ1-2	-	CASRTTDYGYTF	TGTGCCAGCAGAACGACAGACTATGGCTACACCTTC
-	TRBV5-6	TRBJ2-4	-	CASGPGLSKNIQYF	TGTGCCAGCGGCCCAGGGCTGTCCAAAAACATTCAGTACTTC
-	TRBV7-8	TRBJ1-2	-	CASSFETGNYGYTF	TGTGCCAGCAGCTTCGAGACAGGAAACTATGGCTACACCTTC
-	TRBV2	TRBJ1-2	-	CASTPYGAAPGYTF	TGTGCCAGCACCCCATACGGGGCGGCACCTGGCTACACCTTC
TRBD2	TRBV6-5	TRBJ2-7	-	CASSWGGLAGSYEQYF	TGTGCCAGCAGTTGGGGAGGACTAGCGGGTTCCTACGAGCAGTACTTC
-	TRBV4-3	TRBJ1-4	-	CASSQDRSVGNEKLFF	TGCGCCAGCAGCCAAGATCGTTCCGTGGGGAATGAAAAACTGTTTTTT
-	TRBV5-5	TRBJ1-5	-	CASSTDGFYQPQHF	TGTGCCAGCAGCACGGACGGTTTCTATCAGCCCCAGCATTTT
-	TRBV14	TRBJ1-1	-	CASFRDSNTEAFF	TGTGCCAGCTTTCGCGACTCGAACACTGAAGCTTTCTTT
-	TRBV7-2	TRBJ1-5	-	CASSSIGGPLTQHF	TGTGCCAGCAGTTCCATTGGGGGCCCTCTCACCCAGCATTTT
-	TRBV6-5	TRBJ1-2	-	CASISPGRTHYGYTF	TGTGCCAGCATCTCCCCCGGGCGGACTCACTATGGCTACACCTTC
TRBD2	TRBV6-5	TRBJ2-1	-	CASILAGGVNEQFF	TGTGCCAGCATTTTAGCGGGAGGGGTCAATGAGCAGTTCTTC
-	TRBV6-1	TRBJ1-4	-	CASSEGGIGEKLFF	TGTGCCAGCAGTGAGGGGGGCATAGGGGAAAAACTGTTTTTT
-	TRBV10-3	TRBJ2-3	-	CAISDQTDTQYF	TGTGCCATCAGTGACCAAACAGATACGCAGTATTTT
-	TRBV5-4	TRBJ2-7	-	CASSGSRAREQYF	TGTGCCAGCAGCGGCTCGCGGGCGCGCGAGCAGTACTTC
TRBD2	TRBV29-1	TRBJ2-5	-	CSVPGTSGRTETQYF	TGCAGCGTTCCAGGGACTAGCGGGAGAACGGAGACCCAGTACTTC
-	TRBV7-9	TRBJ2-1	once	CASSLAKGVTYNEQFF	TGTGCCAGCAGCTTAGCGAAAGGGGTAACCTACAATGAGCAGTTCTTC
-	TRBV6-2/TRBV6-3	TRBJ1-1	-	CASSYPDVSNTEAFF	TGTGCCAGCAGTTACCCGGACGTATCGAACACTGAAGCTTTCTTT
-	TRBV2	TRBJ1-2	-	CASSGRPINGYTF	TGTGCCAGCAGTGGTAGGCCGATAAATGGCTACACCTTC
-	TRBV6-1	TRBJ1-5	-	CASSDFVSDQPQHF	TGTGCCAGCAGTGATTTCGTCAGCGATCAGCCCCAGCATTTT
-	TRBV5-6	TRBJ1-1	-	CASSRAHWETEAFF	TGTGCCAGCAGCCGGGCCCATTGGGAGACTGAAGCTTTCTTT
-	TRBV6-5	TRBJ1-1	-	CASSYDRLNTEAFF	TGTGCCAGCAGTTACGACAGATTGAACACTGAAGCTTTCTTT
-	TRBV19	TRBJ1-1	-	CASSLGGDTEAFF	TGTGCCAGTAGTTTAGGAGGAGACACTGAAGCTTTCTTT
-	TRBV7-8	TRBJ2-7	-	CASSLPQHEQYF	TGTGCCAGCAGCCTCCCCCAGCACGAGCAGTACTTC
TRBD2	TRBV4-3	TRBJ2-1	-	CASSQVRLAPYNEQFF	TGCGCCAGCAGCCAAGTGCGACTAGCGCCTTACAATGAGCAGTTCTTC
-	TRBV12-3/TRBV12-4	TRBJ1-5	-	CASSGSGTQPQHF	TGTGCCAGCAGTGGATCCGGAACCCAGCCCCAGCATTTT
-	TRBV7-2	TRBJ1-5	-	CASSLEPDQPQHF	TGTGCCAGCAGCTTAGAGCCAGATCAGCCCCAGCATTTT
-	TRBV18	TRBJ2-2	-	CASSPGQTGELFF	TGTGCCAGCTCACCGGGGCAAACCGGGGAGCTGTTTTTT
TRBD1	TRBV12-5	TRBJ2-5	-	CASGLGQGGPEETQYF	TGTGCTAGTGGTTTGGGACAGGGGGGTCCCGAAGAGACCCAGTACTTC
-	TRBV4-3	TRBJ1-1	-	CASSQESSRVGYTEAFF	TGCGCCAGCAGCCAAGAAAGCTCCAGGGTGGGGTACACTGAAGCTTTCTTT
TRBD2	TRBV5-6	TRBJ2-7	-	CASSLGGTSGRHEQYF	TGTGCCAGCAGCTTGGGGGGGACTAGCGGGAGGCACGAGCAGTACTTC
-	TRBV18	TRBJ1-1	-	CASSPPVNTEAFF	TGTGCCAGCTCACCACCGGTAAACACTGAAGCTTTCTTT
TRBD1	TRBV10-3	TRBJ1-5	-	CAISEGQGTGNQPQHF	TGTGCCATCAGTGAAGGACAGGGGACGGGAAATCAGCCCCAGCATTTT
TRBD2	TRBV5-1	TRBJ2-3	-	CASARTSGSADTQYF	TGCGCCAGCGCCAGGACTAGCGGGAGTGCAGATACGCAGTATTTT
-	TRBV7-7	TRBJ2-6	-	CASSPRELGPGGANVLTF	TGTGCTAGCAGCCCTAGGGAACTAGGGCCGGGGGGGGCCAACGTCCTGACTTTC
-	TRBV7-3	TRBJ1-1	-	CASKKGGMNTEAFF	TGTGCCAGCAAAAAAGGGGGAATGAACACTGAAGCTTTCTTT
-	TRBV7-2	TRBJ2-1	-	CASGLEQFF	TGTGCCAGTGGGCTTGAGCAGTTCTTC
-	TRBV19	TRBJ1-2	-	CASSPRYPTYGYTF	TGTGCCAGTAGTCCCCGGTATCCGACCTATGGCTACACCTTC
-	TRBV7-2	TRBJ1-5	once	CASSLGIRNQPQHF	TGTGCCAGCAGCTTAGGAATCAGGAATCAGCCCCAGCATTTT
-	TRBV19	TRBJ2-3	-	CASSIVFYSSTDTQYF	TGTGCCAGTAGTATAGTCTTTTACAGTAGCACAGATACGCAGTATTTT
-	TRBV3-1/TRBV3-2	TRBJ2-3	-	CASSQGLLGDTQYF	TGTGCCAGCAGCCAAGGACTGCTCGGAGATACGCAGTATTTT
TRBD2	TRBV7-2	TRBJ2-1	-	CASSLRGGTSDDNEQFF	TGTGCCAGCAGCTTAAGGGGCGGGACTAGCGACGACAATGAGCAGTTCTTC
-	TRBV10-3	TRBJ1-1	-	CAISEIGSEAFF	TGTGCCATCAGTGAGATAGGGAGTGAAGCTTTCTTT
-	TRBV7-3	TRBJ1-1	-	CASSLNVGTEAFF	TGTGCCAGCAGCTTAAACGTAGGGACTGAAGCTTTCTTT